This TCR beta chain was identified in a study of Ad26.COV2.S vaccination and SARS-CoV-2 variants. Findings and limits, study-wide: Ad26.COV2.S recipients had broader spike-specific TCRs (P = 0.0014). Responses of T cells in total may have been underestimated by the TCR breadth and depth analyses. It was reported that spike-specific CD8+ and CD4+ T cell responses were substantially broad after vaccination. Vaccinated and placebo-treated recipients had similar non-spike TCR breadth.

Remarks on this clone: Its antigen is not known.

The CDR3 has 17 amino acids. V lost 3 bases, J lost 4 bases, and 18 bases lay in between. The germline V gene encodes CDR1 SGHVS and CDR2 FNYEAQ. Using immunoSEQ multiplex PCR, the repertoire was profiled, and TCRdb retains in-frame clones only, with some absent. The table lists 300,000 to 450,000 clones, about 92% of them singletons, with roughly 3.9% in the top ten. The TCR comes from a human donor who had recovered from COVID-19. This rearrangement joins TRBV7-6 to TRBJ1-4; D is undetermined. Sequences were derived from peripheral blood, sampled after recovery from COVID-19. The CDR3 region is CASSLRPTDGINEKLFF. For the CDR3, the DNA is TGTGCCAGCAGCTTGCGACCTACGGACGGAATTAATGAAAAACTGTTTTTT.